The T cell receptor beta chain described here comes from a study of beta chain features in type 1 diabetes (dated 2018 in TCRdb). Background for the entire study: Mean age, gender distribution, total cell number and subset yield were not different between patients and healthy donors. A total of 85 million to 110 million sorted cells were examined across all samples, and RNA yield correlated strongly with the number of cells per subset. In the study, TCRB repertoires of sorted circulating CD4+ T cell subsets from recently diagnosed type 1 diabetes patients were compared with those of matched healthy donors. Regulatory and stem cell-like memory subsets were isolated from only 8 patients and about eight healthy donors, whereas naive and central memory subsets came from all 30 or so donors. General study outcomes and caveats: Shorter templates might be favored by PCR, yet because patient and control samples were amplified and corrected together, any such skew would affect both groups equally. Because cDNA was sequenced instead of genomic DNA, activated cells with high expression could be over-represented, although the groups did not differ in activation or CD3 levels. Type 1 diabetes patients showed a moderate but significant shortening of TCRB CDR3 length in all four CD4+ subsets. HLA sub-analyses involved small numbers of individuals, so any influence of HLA type on TCRB rearrangement remained unresolved. At VDJ recombination sites, type 1 diabetes patients had fewer insertions and more deleted nucleotides, which implies abnormalities in thymic rearrangement. Naive, central memory and regulatory TCRB repertoires appeared to be more similar among patients than among healthy donors.

As concerns this clone: The antigen it binds to is not known. No qualities accompany the bases; no much larger clone lies one base away.

CDR1 and CDR2 are read off the germline V gene as ENHRY and SYGVKD. Inclusive of the bounding cysteine and phenylalanine, the CDR3 is 15 residues long. Just the 45-base CDR3 DNA is kept, in frame starting at base 1. Between the V and J ends, shortened by 4 bases and 0 bases respectively, the junction contains 10 bases. All of the isolated RNA was reverse transcribed with the High Capacity cDNA Reverse Transcription Kit, so expressed TCRB transcripts were sequenced. Deep immunoSEQ sequencing was performed on naive, central memory and regulatory T cell samples, with an average of around 3.5 million total reads per sample. Sorted cells were lysed in RLT buffer, and RNA was extracted using DNase-treated RNeasy Micro or Mini kits according to cell number. To prevent cross-contamination, each cell subset was processed individually, whereas patient and healthy donor samples were processed jointly. Using the immunoSEQ multiplex PCR, TCRB sequences were amplified from cDNA into 87-bp fragments spanning the CDR3 region. Sequencing of the amplicons was performed on the Illumina HiSeq platform. The paper's data handling went like this. Synthetic template baselines were used to correct PCR bias computationally, reads within Hamming distance 2 were collapsed together, and singletons that could not be merged were discarded. Reads were aligned to IMGT to assign V, D and J genes, CDR3 length, and insertions or deletions at six rearrangement sites. Within each subset, clonotype counts were normalized to sorted cell number, and only after that were true diversity and Gini coefficients computed with the tcR R package. The overlap coefficient, calculated on TCRB nucleotide sequences, was used to quantify repertoire sharing. As a proxy for the pre-selection repertoire, out-of-frame TCRB sequences from naive cells were analyzed. Imported from immuneACCESS, the table was reduced by TCRdb to in-frame sequences with V and J called. These copies leave out some clones; in studies compared against another copy, an unresolved V gene accounts for under half, and the cause of the remainder is not known. V and J calls and clone size follow that table, whereas D and trimming were derived from the DNA. In all, the sample holds fewer than 900,000 clones, and about a sixth of those were seen once. Roughly 0.025% of the sample is taken by the ten largest.

Each donor gave one peripheral blood draw, approximately 100 mL on average, collected into heparinised tubes. Using a panel that included CD45RO, CCR7, CD25, CD127, CD95 and CD27, naive, central memory, regulatory and stem cell-like memory CD4+ T cells were sorted on a BD FACSAria II. All sorted populations exceeded 95% purity. PBMCs were isolated right away by Lymphoprep density gradient centrifugation and were stained directly, without culture. So that batch effects would be minimized, each experiment stained and sorted samples in pairs, pairing one healthy donor with one patient. This sequence was found in a woman aged 18-29 years in good health. The specimen sequenced was naive CD4+ T cells from blood. The meaning of the sample's cell subset or site label: true naive CD4+ T cells. Here the chain combines TRBV10-3 and TRBJ2-1; TRBD2 is possibly the D segment (6 matching bases). The CDR3 is CAISGTMSSYNEQFF. The nucleotides read TGTGCCATCAGTGGGACTATGAGCTCCTACAATGAGCAGTTCTTC.